One sample yielded the 15 T cell receptor beta chains listed below, sequenced in a study of OX40 agonist ivuxolimab in advanced cancers. TCRdb keeps only in-frame clones here, not all; method: immunoSEQ multiplex PCR. Of 90,000 to 120,000 clones in the sample, around 93% are singletons; the top ten hold about 1.2%. This sample comprised CD4+ or CD8+ T cells sorted from blood, obtained in a trial of the OX40 agonist ivuxolimab. The receptors shown here come from an adult with an advanced solid tumor such as melanoma, head and neck, liver or kidney cancer.

The CDR3 DNA reads TGTGCCAGCAGCACAGGGACAGTGGGCGAGCAGTTCTTC. Amino acid sequence: CASSTGTVGEQFF. The gene calls are TRBV9 and TRBJ2-1; TRBD1 matches at 7 bases. The germline V gene has CDR1 SGDLS and CDR2 YYNGEE. CDR3 length: 13 amino acids. The V segment lost 4 bases and the J segment 10 bases; nucleotides outside the gene matches: 8.

The genes are TRBV28 and TRBJ1-2; maybe TRBD1 (5 bases). The CDR3 loop spans 13 amino acids. V shed 6 bases and J shed 5 bases, with 13 bases lying between them. Germline assignment: CDR1 MDHEN and CDR2 SYDVKM. CDR3 region: CASRPKTVYGYTF. The DNA for the CDR3 is TGTGCCAGCAGACCGAAGACAGTATATGGCTACACCTTC.

J is TRBJ2-3 and V is TRBV5-1, with D perhaps matching TRBD2 (5 bases). CDR1 and CDR2 from the germline V gene are SGHRS and YFSETQ. Trimming removed 0 bases at V and 0 bases at J, with 8 bases between. The length of the CDR3 is 15 residues. In DNA, the CDR3 is TGCGCCAGCAGCTTGGGGTGGACTAGCACAGATACGCAGTATTTT. It is translated as CASSLGWTSTDTQYF.

The rearrangement uses TRBV5-4 and TRBJ2-1, with 8 bases fitting TRBD1. V lost 5 bases and J lost 1; bases outside the gene matches: 8. This CDR3 has 16 amino acids. Germline loops: CDR1 SGHNT, CDR2 YYREEE (reference sequence). Here the CDR3 reads CASSNRDRQSYNEQFF. Written as DNA, the CDR3 is TGTGCCAGCAGTAATCGGGACAGGCAATCCTACAATGAGCAGTTCTTC.

The chain links TRBV7-9 to TRBJ2-3, with D maybe TRBD2 (6 bases). The CDR3 is 15 residues long. In germline, CDR1 is SEHNR, CDR2 FQNEAQ (reference sequence). Deletions cut 3 bases from V and 3 bases from J, with 13 bases between. CDR3 bases: TGTGCCAGCAGCTTCGGGAGTAGCGGAACAGATACGCAGTATTTT. Translation: CASSFGSSGTDTQYF.

The chain carries TRBV29-1 and TRBJ2-4; tentatively, D is TRBD2 (5 bases). V lost 3 bases, J lost 8 bases, and 11 bases lay in between. CDR3 length: 12 amino acids. Germline V gene sequence: CDR1 SQVTM, CDR2 ANQGSEA. As DNA, the CDR3 is TGCAGCGTTGACCCCGGGGTGGACATTCAGTACTTC. Translated, it gives CSVDPGVDIQYF.

V usage is TRBV5-1 and J usage is TRBJ2-4, with TRBD1 identical over 9 bases. The CDR3 runs to 15 residues. V trimming: 4 bases; J trimming: 3 bases; junction bases outside the gene matches: 5. In germline, CDR1 is SGHRS, CDR2 YFSETQ. The CDR3 loop reads CASSQGQGDKNIQYF. The CDR3 coding sequence is TGCGCCAGCAGCCAGGGACAGGGAGACAAAAACATTCAGTACTTC. The full variable domain, rest sourced from reference TRBV5-1 and TRBJ2-4, is KAGVTQTPRYLIKTRGQQVTLSCSPISGHRSVSWYQQTPGQGLQFLFEYFSETQRNKGNFPGRFSGRQFSNSRSEMNVSTLELGDSALYLCASSQGQGDKNIQYFGAGTRLSVL.

This clone was seen only once. The genes are TRBV5-1 and TRBJ2-7; 8 bases align to TRBD1. CDR1 is SGHRS, CDR2 YFSETQ, per germline. The CDR3 has 15 amino acids. V was clipped by 4 bases and J by 2 bases; unmatched bases: 8. The CDR3 DNA is TGCGCCAGCAGCACGGGACAGGTGGTCCCCTACGAGCAGTACTTC. This gives the protein CASSTGQVVPYEQYF.

J is TRBJ2-5 and V is TRBV11-1; 8 bases match TRBD2. Germline values: CDR1 SGHAT, CDR2 FQDESV (reference sequence). V trimming: 3 bases; J trimming: 4 bases; junction bases outside the gene matches: 4. The CDR3 sequence is 14 residues long. The CDR3 sequence: CASSFRTSTETQYF. The CDR3 DNA sequence: TGTGCCAGCAGCTTCAGGACTAGCACAGAGACCCAGTACTTC. Drawing the rest from reference TRBV11-1 and TRBJ2-5, the complete variable domain is EAEVAQSPRYKITEKSQAVAFWCDPISGHATLYWYRQILGQGPELLVQFQDESVVDDSQLPKDRFSAERLKGVDSTLKIQPAELGDSAMYLCASSFRTSTETQYFGPGTRLLVL.

The chain employs TRBV27 and TRBJ2-7; 7 positions agree with TRBD1. Per the germline V gene, CDR1 is MNHEY and CDR2 is SMNVEV (reference sequence). The CDR3 is 14 residues long. V trimming: 6 bases; J trimming: 6 bases; junction bases outside the gene matches: 11. The CDR3 loop is CASSGQADQSEQYF. For the CDR3, the DNA is TGTGCCAGCAGCGGACAGGCGGATCAGTCCGAGCAGTACTTC.

The chain uses TRBV5-6 and TRBJ2-1; 10 nucleotides match TRBD2. This CDR3 has 18 amino acids. Germline assignment: CDR1 SGHDT and CDR2 YYEEEE. Trimming took 2 bases from V and 0 from J; bases not matched to a gene: 8. As DNA, the CDR3 is TGTGCCAGCAGCTTAGGAGTAGCGGGAGGACTCTCCTACAATGAGCAGTTCTTC. Residues: CASSLGVAGGLSYNEQFF.

The chain recombines TRBV4-2 with TRBJ2-2, with D perhaps TRBD2 (5 bases). Per germline, CDR1 LGHNA and CDR2 YNFKEQ. CDR3 length: 15 amino acids. The V end was cut by 0 bases, the J end by 1 base, with 6 bases between. The CDR3 DNA reads as TGTGCCAGCAGCCAAGATGCGGGGAACACCGGGGAGCTGTTTTTT. This sequence encodes CASSQDAGNTGELFF.

This chain uses TRBV28 with TRBJ1-1, with D unresolved. CDR1 MDHEN and CDR2 SYDVKM come from the germline V gene. The CDR3 contains 13 residues. Trimming took off 6 bases at V and 4 bases at J, with 12 bases between the two ends. This chain's CDR3 is CASSTHPITEAFF. Written as DNA, the CDR3 is TGTGCCAGCAGCACCCACCCCATCACTGAAGCTTTCTTT.

The chain uses TRBV7-3 and TRBJ2-1, with D tentatively TRBD2 (5 bases). The CDR3 runs 14 residues. Trimming shortened V by 4 bases and J by 10 bases, and 17 bases separated the two germline ends. CDR1 is SGHTA, CDR2 FQGTGA, per germline. The CDR3, as DNA: TGTGCCAGCAGCTCATCCGGGGTTGGCGGCGAGCAGTTCTTC. It is translated as CASSSSGVGGEQFF.

This rearrangement joins TRBV28 to TRBJ2-5; 12 positions agree with TRBD1. Germline assignment: CDR1 MDHEN and CDR2 SYDVKM. V shed 4 bases, J shed 5 bases, and the junction held 5 bases outside the gene matches. The CDR3 extends over 15 amino acids. This CDR3 reads CASSSGQGARETQYF. The CDR3 coding sequence is TGTGCCAGCAGTTCGGGACAGGGGGCGCGTGAGACCCAGTACTTC.